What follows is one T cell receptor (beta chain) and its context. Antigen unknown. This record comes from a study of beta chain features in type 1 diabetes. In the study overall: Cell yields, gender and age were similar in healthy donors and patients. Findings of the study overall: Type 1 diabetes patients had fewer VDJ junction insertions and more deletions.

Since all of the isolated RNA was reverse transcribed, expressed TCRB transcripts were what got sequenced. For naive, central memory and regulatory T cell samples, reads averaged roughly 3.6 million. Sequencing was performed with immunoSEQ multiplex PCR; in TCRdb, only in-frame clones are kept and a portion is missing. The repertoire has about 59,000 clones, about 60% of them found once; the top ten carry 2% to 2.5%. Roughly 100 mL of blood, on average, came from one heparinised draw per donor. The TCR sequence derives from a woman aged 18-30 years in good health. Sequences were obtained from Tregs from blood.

This CDR3 is CASSQVAPYNEQFF. The DNA of the CDR3 is TGTGCCAGCAGTCAGGTGGCACCCTACAATGAGCAGTTCTTC. The V call is TRBV7-9, the J call TRBJ2-1; D remains unclear. Germline V lookup: CDR1 SEHNR, CDR2 FQNEAQ (reference sequence). V lost 6 bases and J lost 2, with 11 bases in between. This CDR3 region has 14 residues.